Presented here are 22 T cell receptor beta chains from one specimen sequenced in a study of blood T cell repertoires in COVID-19. This table comes from immunoSEQ multiplex PCR, and its TCRdb copy is limited to in-frame clones, with some not included. The sample has about 220,000 clones, approximately 77% seen once. Sequenced material: peripheral blood. These receptors all stem from an elderly woman with acute or convalescent COVID-19.

This chain uses TRBV29-1 with TRBJ2-1, with 15 nucleotides matching TRBD2. V lost 0 bases, J lost 6 bases, and 6 bases stayed unmatched. This CDR3 is 17 amino acids long. Germline V lookup: CDR1 SQVTM, CDR2 ANQGSEA. CDR3 nucleotide sequence: TGCAGCGTTGAAGAGCACGGACTAGCGGGGGGGCCCAATGAGCAGTTCTTC. It encodes CSVEEHGLAGGPNEQFF.

This clone was seen once. The chain couples TRBV19 to TRBJ2-6; 12 positions agree with TRBD1. The germline V gene has CDR1 LNHDA and CDR2 SQIVND (reference sequence). There are 18 residues in the CDR3. Germline trimming cut 7 bases from V and 0 bases from J; bases unmatched to any gene: 7. As DNA, the CDR3 is TGTGCCAGTACCCGGGACAGGGGGCCCCTCTCTGGGGCCAACGTCCTGACTTTC. Its translation: CASTRDRGPLSGANVLTF.

This clone was recorded a few times. This chain connects TRBV5-1 to TRBJ1-3; perhaps TRBD1 as D (5 bases). This CDR3 spans 15 amino acids. Germline values: CDR1 SGHRS, CDR2 YFSETQ. Trimming removed 3 bases from V and 2 bases from J, with 12 bases in between. The CDR3 nucleotides read TGCGCCAGCAGCTCCCAGGGAACTGCTGGAAACACCATATATTTT. This sequence encodes CASSSQGTAGNTIYF.

The V gene is TRBV6-5, the J gene TRBJ1-1; D might be TRBD1 (6 bases). The germline CDR1 and CDR2 sequences are MNHEY and SVGAGI. Deletions cut 7 bases from V and 6 bases from J, with 15 bases between. The CDR3 is 13 residues long. CDR3 loop: CASISVTGAEAFF. The CDR3 bases are TGTGCCAGCATTTCGGTGACAGGCGCTGAAGCTTTCTTT.

The CDR3 DNA is TGTGCCAGCAGTGGACGCCTCAGGGGCTTTAATGAAAAACTGTTTTTT. It yields the protein CASSGRLRGFNEKLFF. The rearrangement links TRBV6-1 to TRBJ1-4; a possible D gene is TRBD1 (6 bases). Trimming shortened V by 4 bases and J by 4 bases, and 16 bases separated the two germline ends. CDR1 is MNHNS and CDR2 is SASEGT in the germline V gene. CDR3 length equals 16 residues.

The gene calls are TRBV2 and TRBJ2-5, with 10 bases aligning to TRBD2. The CDR3 covers 17 residues. Germline V gene data show CDR1 as SNHLY and CDR2 as FYNNEI. Trimming removed 7 bases from V and 4 bases from J; junction bases left unmatched: 15. The CDR3 coding sequence is TGTGCCAGCACCAGAGAGCGAAGAGCGGGGGGGACAGAGACCCAGTACTTC. This encodes CASTRERRAGGTETQYF.

As DNA, the CDR3 is TGTGCCAGCTCATCATCCCCGGGACACCAATACGAGCAGTACTTC. Translating it yields CASSSSPGHQYEQYF. The rearrangement joins TRBV18 to TRBJ2-7; maybe TRBD1 (6 bases). Trimming stripped 5 bases from V and 4 bases from J, with 18 bases between. The V gene's germline CDR1 is KGHSH and CDR2 LQKENI. CDR3 length: 15 residues.

The chain uses TRBV5-1 and TRBJ2-5; a possible D gene is TRBD2 (6 bases). Trimming cost V 4 bases and J 2 bases, with 12 bases left between them. CDR3 length equals 14 residues. Germline-derived CDR1 and CDR2 are SGHRS and YFSETQ. CDR3 loop: CASSPGALQETQYF. The CDR3 DNA reads TGCGCCAGCAGCCCGGGAGCACTACAAGAGACCCAGTACTTC.

A remark on this clone: The junction departs from the called germline gene at one end, perhaps through a read error. The chain carries TRBV15 and TRBJ2-7; D ambiguous. The V gene's germline CDR1 is LNHNV and CDR2 YYDKDF (reference sequence). This CDR3 has 18 amino acids. The CDR3 DNA reads TGTGCCATCAGCAGAGAATCGTTGACACTCAGAGACTCCTACGAGCAGTACTTC. This sequence encodes CAISRESLTLRDSYEQYF.

This clone was seen more than once but under ten times. The V and J genes are TRBV7-8 and TRBJ1-5; 7 bases are shared with TRBD1. The CDR3 sequence is 18 residues long. Germline trimming cut 5 bases from V and 4 bases from J; bases unmatched to any gene: 17. Germline V lookup: CDR1 SGHVS, CDR2 FQNEAQ. The CDR3 spells CASSQSPTGTANNQPQHF. In DNA, the CDR3 is TGTGCCAGCAGCCAATCCCCGACCGGGACAGCAAATAATCAGCCCCAGCATTTT. Using reference TRBV7-8 and TRBJ1-5 for the parts outside the CDR3, the full variable domain is GAGVSQSPRYKVAKRGQDVALRCDPISGHVSLFWYQQALGQGPEFLTYFQNEAQLDKSGLPSDRFFAERPEGSVSTLKIQRTQQEDSAVYLCASSQSPTGTANNQPQHFGDGTRLSIL.

V is TRBV5-1 and J is TRBJ1-1; D perhaps matches TRBD1 (5 bases). The V end lost 0 bases, the J end lost 1 base, and 10 bases lay between the germline ends. Germline V gives CDR1 SGHRS, CDR2 YFSETQ. The CDR3 loop spans 15 amino acids. The chain's CDR3 is CASSLGMTENTEAFF. The CDR3, as DNA: TGCGCCAGCAGCTTGGGGATGACAGAGAACACTGAAGCTTTCTTT. The full variable domain, with the rest looked up from reference TRBV5-1 and TRBJ1-1, is KAGVTQTPRYLIKTRGQQVTLSCSPISGHRSVSWYQQTPGQGLQFLFEYFSETQRNKGNFPGRFSGRQFSNSRSEMNVSTLELGDSALYLCASSLGMTENTEAFFGQGTRLTVV.

The J gene is TRBJ2-3, the V gene TRBV19, with 11 bases identical to TRBD1. V lost 4 bases and J lost 3; bases outside the gene matches: 12. Germline assignment: CDR1 LNHDA and CDR2 SQIVND (reference sequence). The CDR3 loop spans 18 amino acids. CDR3 loop: CASSSPPGTGGLTDTQYF. The CDR3 bases are TGTGCCAGTAGTAGCCCCCCCGGGACAGGGGGGTTGACAGATACGCAGTATTTT.

The chain links TRBV9 to TRBJ1-2; D uncertain. The germline V gene encodes CDR1 SGDLS and CDR2 YYNGEE. The CDR3 has 14 amino acids. The ends were cut back, 0 bases at V and 2 bases at J, with 8 bases in the middle. CDR3 amino acids: CASSVDNGNYGYTF. CDR3 nucleotide sequence: TGTGCCAGCAGCGTAGATAACGGGAACTATGGCTACACCTTC.

This clone was detected once. V is TRBV6-2 or TRBV6-3 and J is TRBJ1-1; a possible D gene is TRBD1 (6 bases). Germline V gene data show CDR1 as MNHEY and CDR2 as SVGEGT. This CDR3 is 14 amino acids long. Trimming shortened V by 6 bases and J by 5 bases, and 16 bases separated the two germline ends. CDR3 residues: CASSFGQRRTEAFF. The CDR3 region has the DNA TGTGCCAGCAGCTTCGGACAGCGGAGGACTGAAGCTTTCTTT.

The CDR3: CAWTSGQGRTEAFF. CDR3 in DNA: TGTGCCTGGACCTCGGGACAGGGCCGGACTGAAGCTTTCTTT. This chain uses TRBV30 with TRBJ1-1; 9 nucleotides agree with TRBD1. This CDR3 has 14 amino acids. Germline V gene lookup returns CDR1 GTSNPN and CDR2 SVGIG (reference sequence). Losses at the gene ends were 4 bases for V and 5 bases for J; bases not matched to a gene: 8.

The genes are TRBV6-1 and TRBJ1-5; tentative D call: TRBD1 (5 bases). Trimming removed 2 bases from V and 4 bases from J, with 9 bases in between. Germline V gene data show CDR1 as MNHNS and CDR2 as SASEGT. There are 14 residues in the CDR3. CDR3 protein: CASSESGINQPQHF. CDR3 sequence (DNA): TGTGCCAGCAGTGAATCAGGGATAAATCAGCCCCAGCATTTT.

The gene calls are TRBV5-4 and TRBJ2-3, with TRBD2 identical over 13 bases. V lost 4 bases, J lost 4 bases, and 12 bases stayed unmatched. Germline loops: CDR1 SGHNT, CDR2 YYREEE (reference sequence). The CDR3 contains 18 residues. The CDR3 sequence is CASSPTSGGAGIADTQYF. CDR3 DNA: TGTGCCAGCAGCCCAACTAGCGGGGGGGCCGGTATCGCAGATACGCAGTATTTT.

The CDR3 coding sequence is TGCGCCAGCAGCTTGGGTCCAGGGGGCTATGGCTACACCTTC. Translation gives CASSLGPGGYGYTF. The chain uses TRBV5-1 and TRBJ1-2; 7 bases map to TRBD1. With 0 bases clipped from V and 4 bases from J, the junction kept 3 bases outside the gene matches. The CDR3 contains 14 residues. Germline V gene sequence: CDR1 SGHRS, CDR2 YFSETQ.

This CDR3 reads CASSLVGSRNTEAFF. The CDR3 DNA reads as TGTGCCAGCAGCCTCGTGGGCAGTCGGAACACTGAAGCTTTCTTT. The chain carries TRBV7-3 and TRBJ1-1; no firm D call. The V gene's germline CDR1 is SGHTA and CDR2 FQGTGA. There are 15 residues in the CDR3. V was cut by 5 bases and J by 1 base, with 14 bases left in between.

A remark on this clone: This CDR3 is also generated by other DNA sequences in the sample. The V and J genes are TRBV18 and TRBJ1-3, with a tentative D call TRBD1 (5 bases). V was trimmed by 3 bases and J by 4 bases, leaving 7 bases between them. This CDR3 is 13 amino acids long. CDR1 is KGHSH, CDR2 LQKENI, per germline. Written as DNA, the CDR3 is TGTGCCAGCTCACCTGGACAAGGAAACACCATATATTTT. Translation: CASSPGQGNTIYF.

The gene calls are TRBV7-3 and TRBJ1-2; 7 bases agree with TRBD1. CDR1 SGHTA and CDR2 FQGTGA come from the germline V gene. With 2 bases clipped from V and 6 bases from J, the junction kept 9 bases outside the gene matches. The CDR3 covers 15 residues. CDR3 DNA: TGTGCCAGCAGCTTAGGAGGGGGCGAAATTCATGGCTACACCTTC. It translates to CASSLGGGEIHGYTF.

The rearrangement links TRBV21-1 to TRBJ1-5; the table gives TRBD1 as D, unverified against the DNA. TRBV21-1 is flagged as a pseudogene. This CDR3 has 16 amino acids. CDR3: CASGESQASSNQPQHF. The CDR3 DNA is TGTGCCAGCGGTGAATCACAGGCCTCTAGCAATCAGCCCCAGCATTTT.